The present T cell receptor (beta chain) was sequenced within a study of identical twins. Regarding the study as a whole: Zero-insertion analyses were open to partial confounding by invariant MAIT and iNKT cells. Model-predicted out-of-frame TCR alpha sharing fell below observed values in monozygotic twins. Fewer insertions marked abundant cord blood beta clonotypes; young adult naive trended weakly, memory not at all.

Only a few counts were recorded for this clonotype. Its matching antigen is unknown. MiXCR was run by TCRdb on the 5' RACE reads, yielding one entry per CDR3 protein. This sample has 700,000 or so distinct CDR3 sequences, with over 8.5% found just once. This CDR3 has 15 residues. Germline loops: CDR1 SNHLY, CDR2 FYNNEI. V shed 6 bases and J shed 3 bases, with 17 bases lying between them. These sequences were also reported in another study, on yellow fever vaccine responses in identical twins.

This chain joins TRBV2 and TRBJ2-5; tentative D call: TRBD2 (7 bases). The sequence came from a woman younger than 30 in good health. Sequenced material: PBMCs. The CDR3 is CASRRGRAGEETQYF. Here the CDR3 DNA reads TGTGCCAGCAGGAGGGGGAGGGCAGGCGAAGAGACCCAGTACTTC.